This T cell receptor (beta chain) was sequenced during a study of T cells in Graves' hyperthyroidism and ophthalmopathy. General study findings and limits: For ophthalmopathy, model prediction preceded onset by a median 6.5 months. A 13 V-J signature model discriminated ophthalmopathy versus stable hyperthyroidism.

The sample holds a few counts of this clonotype. Its antigen is not identified. Amplified regions were TCR beta CDR3 sequences from RNA transcripts. With the HTBI primer set, the TCR CDR3 went through a first round of RT-PCR. One entry per CDR3 protein results from TCRdb running MiXCR on the multiplex PCR reads. The table lists fewer than 350,000 distinct CDR3 sequences, 12% to 15% of them singletons. Stable disease denoted Graves' hyperthyroidism without ophthalmopathy progression within 18 months. The PBMCs studied were ones that came from 10 ml fresh peripheral blood. Deletions cut 3 bases from V and 1 base from J, with 9 bases between. In germline, CDR1 is KGHSH, CDR2 LQKENI. The CDR3 totals 14 residues.

This sequence was found in a woman aged 40 to 50 with Graves' hyperthyroidism. The rearrangement links TRBV18 to TRBJ1-1; D not certain. Sequences were obtained from blood. The CDR3 DNA sequence: TGTGCCAGCTCACCGGCGGCGGGGAACACTGAAGCTTTCTTT. It translates to CASSPAAGNTEAFF.